This T cell receptor beta chain appears in the sequencing data of a study of T cell responses to AZD1222 COVID-19 vaccine. Study information: Both about-4-week and about-12-week second-dose recipients were combined. Broader study findings: After the peak T cell response, and only then, were repertoires sampled. Most donors were white British and more were female, and clonal diversity was possibly underestimated. Spike-specific TCR repertoires showed rising breadth and depth after two AZD1222 doses.

Clones were sequenced by immunoSEQ multiplex PCR, and TCRdb holds only the in-frame ones, with some missing. This sample has tens of thousands of clones, with roughly 86% found just once. Details on this clone: Its antigen is not known.

This TCR was sampled from an adult in good health. This material consisted of peripheral blood, taken on day 0 of AZD1222 vaccination.

CDR3 nucleotide sequence: TGTGCCAGCAGCGCACCGACAGGGGTCGGGGGCTACTACAATGAGCAGTTCTTC. It codes for CASSAPTGVGGYYNEQFF. This chain uses TRBV7-9 with TRBJ2-1; 8 bases align to TRBD1. Germline CDR1 SEHNR, CDR2 FQNEAQ (reference sequence). V trimming: 5 bases; J trimming: 3 bases; junction bases outside the gene matches: 15. CDR3 size: 18 residues.